This T cell receptor (beta chain) was identified during a study of blood T cell repertoires in COVID-19. In the study overall: Sources were T cells, B-cell-depleted T cells, or PBMCs; the material itself was cDNA or gDNA.

Sequencing used immunoSEQ multiplex PCR; TCRdb keeps in-frame clones, though not all of them. The sample lists approximately 220,000 clones, around 81% occurring once. This clone occurred once. The V end was cut by 7 bases, the J end by 0 bases, with 12 bases between. The CDR3 runs 14 residues. Germline V gives CDR1 MNHNY, CDR2 SVGAGI (reference sequence). This receptor was taken from a woman in her sixties or seventies with acute or convalescent COVID-19. The specimen sequenced was peripheral blood. The chain is built from TRBV6-6 and TRBJ1-1; maybe TRBD1 (6 bases). CDR3 in DNA: TGTGCCAGCACTCCCGGACAGCTGAACACTGAAGCTTTCTTT. This gives the protein CASTPGQLNTEAFF.